The rows below give T cell receptor beta chains drawn from one sample of a study of CD8 T cells in Susac syndrome. TCRdb redid the calling of the immunoSEQ multiplex PCR reads with MiXCR, one entry per CDR3 protein. The repertoire holds roughly 300,000 distinct CDR3 sequences, with about 88% as singletons. The source material was CD8+ T cells from PBMCs. The source of these receptors is a human donor with multiple sclerosis. Both conserved end residues are part of each CDR3. Fields, in order: J gene, D gene, V gene, clone size, CDR3 DNA, CDR3 protein. A D gene is named only where the DNA matches it firmly. Size is stated for part of the rows, as once, few or many counts, or as a class when the clone is expanded.

j_gene: TRBJ2-7; d_gene: TRBD2; v_gene: TRBV27; abundance: -; CDR3nt: TGTGCCAGCAGTACCCTAGCGGGGGGCTTCTCCTACGAGCAGTACTTC; CDR3aa: CASSTLAGGFSYEQYF
j_gene: TRBJ2-2; d_gene: TRBD2; v_gene: TRBV28; abundance: -; CDR3nt: TGTGCCAGCAGTCTCCTAGCGGGAGGATCCGGTGGGGAGCTGTTTTTT; CDR3aa: CASSLLAGGSGGELFF
j_gene: TRBJ2-1; d_gene: TRBD1; v_gene: TRBV5-6; abundance: -; CDR3nt: TGTGCCAGCAGCTTTCGAGCCGGGACAGTCTCTTACAATGAGCAGTTCTTC; CDR3aa: CASSFRAGTVSYNEQFF
j_gene: TRBJ1-1; d_gene: -; v_gene: TRBV4-2; abundance: -; CDR3nt: TGTGCCAGCAGCACGTCGGGGGTCACTGAAGCTTTCTTT; CDR3aa: CASSTSGVTEAFF
j_gene: TRBJ2-1; d_gene: -; v_gene: TRBV6-4; abundance: -; CDR3nt: TGTGCCAGCAGTGACCCCGTAGGCGTTAGCTCCTACAATGAGCAGTTCTTC; CDR3aa: CASSDPVGVSSYNEQFF
j_gene: TRBJ2-7; d_gene: TRBD1; v_gene: TRBV29-1; abundance: few; CDR3nt: TGCAGCGCCGGAGGGACAGGGGCCGACGAGCAGTACTTC; CDR3aa: CSAGGTGADEQYF
j_gene: TRBJ2-7; d_gene: -; v_gene: TRBV21-1; abundance: -; CDR3nt: TGTGCCAGCAGCAGGGGCGGCGCAGAACCATTC; CDR3aa: CASSRGGAEPF
j_gene: TRBJ2-7; d_gene: TRBD1; v_gene: TRBV28; abundance: -; CDR3nt: TGTGCCAGCAGTTCGTTGACAGGGGTTTCCTACGAGCAGTACTTC; CDR3aa: CASSSLTGVSYEQYF
j_gene: TRBJ2-6; d_gene: -; v_gene: TRBV10-3; abundance: -; CDR3nt: TGTGCCATCAGTGAGTCGACGGGGACTGGGGCCAACGTCCTGACTTTC; CDR3aa: CAISESTGTGANVLTF
j_gene: TRBJ2-2; d_gene: -; v_gene: TRBV12-5; abundance: -; CDR3nt: TGTGCTAGTGGCCCATCCAATGTCCCGAACACCGGGGAGCTGTTTTTT; CDR3aa: CASGPSNVPNTGELFF
j_gene: TRBJ2-3; d_gene: -; v_gene: TRBV27; abundance: -; CDR3nt: TGTGCCAGCAGCCACCGGACTTCTAGCACAGATACGCAGTATTTT; CDR3aa: CASSHRTSSTDTQYF
j_gene: TRBJ1-4; d_gene: -; v_gene: TRBV5-1; abundance: -; CDR3nt: TGCGCCAGCAGTTCTACGGAACCTAATGAAAAACTGTTTTTT; CDR3aa: CASSSTEPNEKLFF
j_gene: TRBJ2-1; d_gene: -; v_gene: TRBV6-1; abundance: -; CDR3nt: TGTGCCAGCACTACGGGGTACAATGAGCAGTTCTTC; CDR3aa: CASTTGYNEQFF
j_gene: TRBJ1-4; d_gene: -; v_gene: TRBV4-1; abundance: -; CDR3nt: TGCGCCAGCAGCCAAGAGAGTCGCAGGCCGGATCCCCATGAAAAACTGTTTTTT; CDR3aa: CASSQESRRPDPHEKLFF
j_gene: TRBJ2-7; d_gene: -; v_gene: TRBV5-1; abundance: -; CDR3nt: TGCGCCAGCAGCTTGGGGATCAGCGGGCGTACCTACGAGCAGTACTTC; CDR3aa: CASSLGISGRTYEQYF
j_gene: TRBJ2-1; d_gene: TRBD2; v_gene: TRBV27; abundance: few; CDR3nt: TGTGCCAGCAGTTTAGGGACTAGCGGGAACAATGAGCAGTTCTTC; CDR3aa: CASSLGTSGNNEQFF
j_gene: TRBJ2-7; d_gene: -; v_gene: TRBV27; abundance: once; CDR3nt: TGTGCCAGCAGCACTGACAGATACGAGCAGTACTTC; CDR3aa: CASSTDRYEQYF
j_gene: TRBJ1-3; d_gene: TRBD1; v_gene: TRBV28; abundance: -; CDR3nt: TGTGCCAGCAGTTTTGCGGACAGGGGAGGCTCTGCGGGAAACACCATATATTTT; CDR3aa: CASSFADRGGSAGNTIYF
j_gene: TRBJ1-1; d_gene: -; v_gene: TRBV6-5; abundance: -; CDR3nt: TGTGCCAGCAGTTACTCGACTCAGGGAGGGACTGAAGCTTTCTTT; CDR3aa: CASSYSTQGGTEAFF
j_gene: TRBJ2-7; d_gene: -; v_gene: TRBV27; abundance: -; CDR3nt: TGTGCCAGCAGTTTTGGTCGGGGGCGAGTCTACGAGCAGTACTTC; CDR3aa: CASSFGRGRVYEQYF
j_gene: TRBJ1-6; d_gene: -; v_gene: TRBV5-4; abundance: -; CDR3nt: TGTGCCAGCAGTCTCGGACAGATCTATAATTCACCCCTCCACTTT; CDR3aa: CASSLGQIYNSPLHF
j_gene: TRBJ2-5; d_gene: -; v_gene: TRBV12-3/TRBV12-4; abundance: few; CDR3nt: TGTGCCAGCAGTTTAAGGACAGAAGAGACCCAGTACTTC; CDR3aa: CASSLRTEETQYF
j_gene: TRBJ2-1; d_gene: -; v_gene: TRBV6-1; abundance: -; CDR3nt: TGTGCCAGCGCCCCGTCCAAGTGGGATGAGCAGTTCTTC; CDR3aa: CASAPSKWDEQFF
j_gene: TRBJ1-1; d_gene: -; v_gene: TRBV7-3; abundance: -; CDR3nt: TGTGCCAGCAGCCCCACCCCTGACAGGCCCATGAACACTGAAGCTTTCTTT; CDR3aa: CASSPTPDRPMNTEAFF
j_gene: TRBJ2-1; d_gene: TRBD2; v_gene: TRBV7-2; abundance: -; CDR3nt: TGTGCCAGCAGCTTAGATCTTACGAGCGGGAGGAAGTTCTTC; CDR3aa: CASSLDLTSGRKFF
j_gene: TRBJ2-1; d_gene: -; v_gene: TRBV10-1; abundance: -; CDR3nt: TGCGCCAGCAGCGGGTCACCCTTCTACAATGAGCAGTTCTTC; CDR3aa: CASSGSPFYNEQFF
j_gene: TRBJ2-7; d_gene: TRBD2; v_gene: TRBV27; abundance: -; CDR3nt: TGTGCCAGTCGGGCCGGACTAGCGAGGAAAGTAGAGCAGTACTTC; CDR3aa: CASRAGLARKVEQYF
j_gene: TRBJ2-7; d_gene: -; v_gene: TRBV27; abundance: once; CDR3nt: TGTGCCAGCAGTTACTCCGACATCTACGAGCAGTACTTC; CDR3aa: CASSYSDIYEQYF
j_gene: TRBJ1-6; d_gene: TRBD1; v_gene: TRBV2; abundance: -; CDR3nt: TGTGCCAGCAGTGGTGACAGGGAGGTAGATTCACCCCTCCACTTT; CDR3aa: CASSGDREVDSPLHF
j_gene: TRBJ2-7; d_gene: TRBD1; v_gene: TRBV30; abundance: -; CDR3nt: TGTGCCTGGAGTCCTCCCGACAGGGGGAGAAGTTCCTCCGAGCAGTACTTC; CDR3aa: CAWSPPDRGRSSSEQYF
j_gene: TRBJ1-2; d_gene: -; v_gene: TRBV10-3; abundance: -; CDR3nt: TGTGCCATCAGTGAGTCTCCCTTCGCCGGCTACACCTTC; CDR3aa: CAISESPFAGYTF
j_gene: TRBJ2-1; d_gene: TRBD1; v_gene: TRBV27; abundance: -; CDR3nt: TGTGCCAGCAGTCTGACAGGGGCGCCGGGCAATGAGCAGTTCTTC; CDR3aa: CASSLTGAPGNEQFF
j_gene: TRBJ2-7; d_gene: -; v_gene: TRBV27; abundance: -; CDR3nt: TGTGCCACCGCCCCCGGGGGCAGATACCACGAGCAGTACTTC; CDR3aa: CATAPGGRYHEQYF